This is a list of T cell receptor beta chains from one sample in a study of T cells in Graves' hyperthyroidism and ophthalmopathy. MiXCR, run by TCRdb on the multiplex PCR reads, gives a single entry per CDR3 protein. This sample carries 400,000 to 550,000 distinct CDR3 sequences, approximately 25% of them seen once, and the ten largest clones take around 11%. Sequencing was carried out using blood. All receptors derive from a woman aged 30 to 39 with Graves' ophthalmopathy. The CDR3 runs from the conserved cysteine through the conserved F or W. The D gene is left open where the match is weak. Clone size is stated in some rows and not others, as once, few, many or a class when expanded.

cdr3_aa cdr3_nt clone_size j_call v_call d_call
CASSLMGISNQPQHF TGTGCCAGCAGCTTAATGGGGATAAGCAATCAGCCCCAGCATTTT once TRBJ1-5 TRBV7-2 -
CASSPDRASVNVLTF TGTGCCAGCAGTCCCGACAGGGCTTCTGTCAACGTCCTGACTTTC - TRBJ2-6 TRBV12-3/TRBV12-4 TRBD1
CASSTTDNYGYTF TGTGCCAGCAGCACAACAGATAACTATGGCTACACCTTC many TRBJ1-2 TRBV19 -
CASSYSPSYF TGTGCCAGCAGTTACTCTCCGTCATACTTC - TRBJ2-5 TRBV6-2/TRBV6-3 -
CASTPKMPGLAGGYQETQYF TGTGCCAGCACCCCAAAAATGCCGGGACTAGCGGGGGGGTACCAAGAGACCCAGTACTTC many TRBJ2-5 TRBV12-3/TRBV12-4 TRBD2
CTSTLPGYEQYF TGTACCAGCACCCTACCAGGCTACGAGCAGTACTTC many TRBJ2-7 TRBV7-2 -
CASSHRQGAHKNIQYF TGTGCCAGCAGCCATCGACAGGGGGCGCATAAAAACATTCAGTACTTC - TRBJ2-4 TRBV12-3/TRBV12-4 TRBD1
CASTSPRGKDYGYTF TGTGCCAGCACCTCACCGCGTGGGAAGGACTATGGCTACACCTTC many TRBJ1-2 TRBV2 -
CAICHTYGIGLRYGYTF TGTGCCATCTGTCATACCTACGGGATAGGGCTTCGGTATGGCTACACCTTC - TRBJ1-2 TRBV12-3/TRBV12-4 -
CASSFQGQATYEQYF TGTGCCAGCAGTTTTCAGGGACAGGCCACCTACGAGCAGTACTTC - TRBJ2-7 TRBV27 TRBD1
CASSVNSGANVLTF TGTGCCAGCAGTGTGAATTCTGGGGCCAACGTCCTGACTTTC many TRBJ2-6 TRBV27 -
CASSEALMVAYEQYF TGTGCCAGCAGTGAAGCGCTTATGGTGGCCTACGAGCAGTACTTC many TRBJ2-7 TRBV2 -
CASSLEADANTGELFF TGTGCCAGCAGTTTAGAGGCGGACGCGAACACCGGGGAGCTGTTTTTT many TRBJ2-2 TRBV27 -
CASSRDLQPQHF TGTGCCAGCAGTAGGGACCTCCAGCCCCAGCATTTT many TRBJ1-5 TRBV12-3/TRBV12-4 -
CASSPAGGNTISEQYF TGTGCCAGCAGCCCGGCGGGGGGCAATACCATTTCAGAGCAGTACTTC few TRBJ2-7 TRBV11-2 TRBD2
CASSLPSGRGYEQYF TGTGCCAGCAGTTTACCTAGCGGGAGGGGTTACGAGCAGTACTTC few TRBJ2-7 TRBV12-3/TRBV12-4 TRBD2
CASSTLAGGPVNEQFF TGTGCCAGCAGTACCCTAGCGGGGGGGCCCGTCAATGAGCAGTTCTTC many TRBJ2-1 TRBV27 TRBD2
CASGTSGGYEQYF TGTGCCAGTGGGACTAGCGGGGGATACGAGCAGTACTTC - TRBJ2-7 TRBV7-2 TRBD2
CSVVRDRVGEQYF TGCAGCGTTGTTCGGGACAGGGTCGGCGAGCAGTACTTC few TRBJ2-7 TRBV29-1 TRBD1
CASSFPTGGPNEQYF TGTGCCAGCAGCTTCCCGACAGGGGGGCCCAACGAGCAGTACTTC many TRBJ2-7 TRBV7-2 TRBD1
CATSGGARTEAFF TGTGCCACCAGTGGGGGGGCGCGAACTGAAGCTTTCTTT many TRBJ1-1 TRBV24-1 -
CASSQGVERGSIKYF TGTGCCAGCAGCCAAGGGGTGGAGCGGGGGAGCATTAAGTACTTC few TRBJ2-4 TRBV3-1 TRBD2
CASRRNRDKTNTGELFF TGTGCCAGCAGAAGAAACCGGGACAAGACGAACACCGGGGAGCTGTTTTTT - TRBJ2-2 TRBV6-1 -
CASSLIEGTISGNTIYF TGCGCCAGCAGCTTGATCGAGGGGACCATCTCTGGAAACACCATATATTTT many TRBJ1-3 TRBV5-1 -
CATGLTYEQYF TGTGCCACGGGACTGACCTACGAGCAGTACTTC - TRBJ2-7 TRBV10-3 -
CASSYSTAGAVPEQYF TGTGCCAGCAGTTACTCGACGGCGGGGGCTGTGCCCGAGCAGTACTTC - TRBJ2-7 TRBV6-2/TRBV6-3 -
CASSGGRSWGRSSGNTIYF TGCGCCAGCAGCGGAGGTCGGAGTTGGGGACGCTCCTCTGGAAACACCATATATTTT - TRBJ1-3 TRBV10-1 -
CASSYDAGAHQPQHF TGTGCCAGCAGTTACGACGCCGGGGCGCATCAGCCCCAGCATTTT few TRBJ1-5 TRBV6-5 -
CASSPLGPEDEQYF TGTGCCAGCAGCCCCCTGGGCCCGGAGGACGAGCAGTACTTC - TRBJ2-7 TRBV3-1 -
CASQDAQSNYGYTF TGTGCCAGCCAGGACGCACAGAGTAACTATGGCTACACCTTC - TRBJ1-2 TRBV7-9 -
CASSSGVRGLFEQYF TGTGCCAGCAGTTCTGGCGTCAGGGGCCTGTTTGAGCAGTACTTC many TRBJ2-7 TRBV27 -
CASSPRTSGNTGELFF TGTGCCAGTAGTCCAAGGACTAGCGGGAACACCGGGGAGCTGTTTTTT - TRBJ2-2 TRBV19 TRBD2
CASSSTRQRRDNYEQYF TGTGCCAGCAGTTCCACCCGACAGCGCCGGGACAACTACGAGCAGTACTTC - TRBJ2-7 TRBV27 -
CSARDGGVFPKIYEQYF TGCAGTGCTAGAGATGGTGGGGTCTTCCCCAAGATCTACGAGCAGTACTTC many TRBJ2-7 TRBV20-1 -
CAWSLRGEDGFF TGTGCCTGGAGTCTAAGGGGGGAGGACGGTTTCTTT once TRBJ1-1 TRBV30 -
CASSAPAGSNTGELFF TGCGCCAGCAGTGCACCTGCGGGATCGAACACCGGGGAGCTGTTTTTT - TRBJ2-2 TRBV10-2 -
CASSFTGFGVLLNTEAFF TGTGCCAGCAGTTTCACAGGGTTCGGGGTTTTACTGAACACTGAAGCTTTCTTT many TRBJ1-1 TRBV6-2/TRBV6-3 -
CAIRSLQGVNTEAFF TGTGCCATCAGGAGTTTACAGGGGGTGAACACTGAAGCTTTCTTT - TRBJ1-1 TRBV10-3 TRBD1
CASSLGLAGESTGELFF TGTGCCAGCAGCTTGGGACTAGCGGGGGAAAGCACCGGGGAGCTGTTTTTT - TRBJ2-2 TRBV7-3 TRBD2
CASKLAVIDEQYF TGTGCCAGCAAACTAGCGGTGATCGACGAGCAGTACTTC - TRBJ2-7 TRBV6-1 TRBD2
CASSSPGVSYEQYF TGTGCCAGCAGTTCCCCCGGGGTCTCCTACGAGCAGTACTTC many TRBJ2-7 TRBV28 -
CASSGDLGTEAFF TGCGCCAGCAGTGGGGACTTAGGAACTGAAGCTTTCTTT many TRBJ1-1 TRBV10-1 -
CASRIERLADYEQYF TGTGCCAGCAGGATTGAGAGGCTAGCTGATTACGAGCAGTACTTC - TRBJ2-7 TRBV6-2/TRBV6-3 -
CASSLNTGGLGTDTQYF TGTGCCAGCAGCTTAAACACGGGGGGGCTTGGCACAGATACGCAGTATTTT - TRBJ2-3 TRBV7-6 TRBD2
CASSLRRSGYEQYF TGTGCCAGCAGCCTCCGTCGCTCGGGCTACGAGCAGTACTTC many TRBJ2-7 TRBV27 -